This TCR beta chain derives from a study of T cell changes during pregnancy in multiple sclerosis. Sequencing was performed with immunoSEQ multiplex PCR; in TCRdb, only in-frame clones are kept and a portion is missing. Among 76,000 or so clones, roughly 95% were seen once, and the ten largest hold around 0.75%. A remark on this clone: Other DNA sequences in this specimen translate into the identical CDR3.

The sequence came from a female donor in good health, enrolled as a control in a pregnancy study. This sample comprised peripheral blood, obtained in the second trimester of pregnancy.

Here the CDR3 DNA reads TGCGCCAGCAGCTTGGAAGGGGGGGGCAATCAGCCCCAGCATTTT. Encoded protein: CASSLEGGGNQPQHF. V gene TRBV5-1 combines with J gene TRBJ1-5; perhaps TRBD1 as D (6 bases). This CDR3 has 15 residues. V lost 0 bases and J 2 bases, leaving 9 bases between the germline ends. Germline CDR1 and CDR2: SGHRS and YFSETQ.